The 24 T cell receptor beta chains given below trace back to one sample, sequenced in a study of shared clonotypes between healthy human individuals. The repertoire was sequenced with immunoSEQ multiplex PCR; TCRdb's copy has only in-frame clones and lacks some. The sample holds about 2.1 million clones; about 92% are singletons and the top ten take 1.7%. Naive CD8 cells lacked CD45RO, underwent positive selection for CCR7 and left out terminally differentiated effector memory CD45RA+ cells. The specimen was naive CD8+ T cells from PBMCs. The origin of the receptors is a man aged 18 to 29 in good health. Some clones in this sample may be carry-over from other donors' samples.

Note on this clone: This specimen includes other DNA sequences encoding the same CDR3. The rearrangement joins TRBV6-5 to TRBJ1-1; unclear D gene. Germline loops: CDR1 MNHEY, CDR2 SVGAGI. The CDR3 runs 14 residues. Trimming took off 0 bases at V and 1 base at J, with 6 bases between the two ends. The CDR3 DNA follows: TGTGCCAGCAGTTACTCCCAGAGGAACACTGAAGCTTTCTTT. Translation gives CASSYSQRNTEAFF.

The chain has TRBV19 and TRBJ1-2; D is undetermined. Germline V gene lookup returns CDR1 LNHDA and CDR2 SQIVND (reference sequence). This CDR3 has 15 residues. The V end lost 6 bases, the J end lost 3 bases, and 17 bases lay between the germline ends. CDR3: CASSPGRSVDYGYTF. As DNA, the CDR3 is TGTGCCAGTAGCCCGGGGAGGTCGGTAGACTATGGCTACACCTTC.

The J gene is TRBJ2-5, the V gene TRBV6-1; D unresolved. CDR3 length equals 13 residues. Trimming cost V 2 bases and J 13 bases, with 17 bases left between them. The germline V gene encodes CDR1 MNHNS and CDR2 SASEGT. The chain's CDR3 is CASSELGSVLLYF. The DNA of the CDR3 is TGTGCCAGCAGTGAATTGGGGTCTGTCCTCTTGTACTTC.

This sequence joins TRBV27 and TRBJ2-7; maybe TRBD1 (6 bases). Germline CDR1 MNHEY, CDR2 SMNVEV (reference sequence). Trimming took 5 bases from V and 5 from J, leaving 22 bases between them. The CDR3 has 16 amino acids. CDR3 nucleotides: TGTGCCAGCAGTCTAATAAGCGTGGGGGCTTGGGACGAGCAGTACTTC. Encoded protein: CASSLISVGAWDEQYF.

This clone has just one count. The chain joins TRBV4-1 to TRBJ2-5; 7 nucleotides match TRBD1. The CDR3 spans 13 residues. After removal of 4 bases from V and 2 bases from J, the junction contained 1 base not matched to a gene. From germline, CDR1 is MGHRA and CDR2 YSYEKL. This CDR3 reads CASSLGQQETQYF. CDR3 DNA sequence: TGCGCCAGCAGCCTGGGACAGCAAGAGACCCAGTACTTC.

About this clone: This sample includes further DNA sequences coding for the same CDR3. This chain uses TRBV9 with TRBJ2-7, with TRBD2 identical over 11 bases. CDR3 length: 14 amino acids. CDR1 SGDLS and CDR2 YYNGEE come from the germline V gene. V lost 3 bases to trimming and J lost 3 bases; unmatched junction nucleotides: 2. CDR3 bases: TGTGCCAGCAGCGCCACTAGCGGGAGCTACGAGCAGTACTTC. Amino acid sequence: CASSATSGSYEQYF.

The chain is built from TRBV5-1 and TRBJ2-7, with D maybe TRBD2 (5 bases). V was shortened by 4 bases and J by 3 bases, with 14 bases between the two germline ends. The germline V gene has CDR1 SGHRS and CDR2 YFSETQ. The CDR3 totals 14 residues. The chain's CDR3 is CASSQDLNDYEQYF. In DNA, the CDR3 is TGCGCCAGCAGCCAGGACTTAAATGACTACGAGCAGTACTTC.

In its sample, this clone was seen once. This sequence joins TRBV4-2 and TRBJ1-2; D may be TRBD1 (6 bases). The V end lost 4 bases, the J end lost 5 bases, and 17 bases lay between the germline ends. There are 15 residues in the CDR3. CDR1 is LGHNA and CDR2 is YNFKEQ in the germline V gene. The CDR3 spells CASSPPNQGRYGYTF. The CDR3 DNA is TGTGCCAGCAGCCCCCCCAACCAGGGGCGGTATGGCTACACCTTC.

J is TRBJ2-5 and V is TRBV14; 9 nucleotides match TRBD1. CDR3 length equals 14 residues. Germline trimming cut 4 bases from V and 5 bases from J; bases unmatched to any gene: 5. Germline assignment: CDR1 SGHDN and CDR2 FVKESK. Here the CDR3 reads CASSPQGAYETQYF. DNA for the CDR3: TGTGCCAGCAGCCCACAGGGGGCTTATGAGACCCAGTACTTC.

The chain recombines TRBV15 with TRBJ2-1; 8 nucleotides line up with TRBD2. The germline gives CDR1 LNHNV, CDR2 YYDKDF (reference sequence). This CDR3 contains 14 residues. After removal of 2 bases from V and 8 bases from J, the junction contained 5 bases not matched to a gene. CDR3 in DNA: TGTGCCACCAGCAGAAGCGGGAGTGGCGATGAGCAGTTCTTC. Its protein is CATSRSGSGDEQFF.

The rearrangement links TRBV6-5 to TRBJ2-7; D call uncertain. Germline-derived CDR1 and CDR2 are MNHEY and SVGAGI. Trimming stripped 6 bases from V and 1 base from J, with 7 bases between. This CDR3 is 12 amino acids long. The CDR3, as DNA: TGTGCCAGCAGCGGAGAGTCCTACGAGCAGTACTTC. It specifies CASSGESYEQYF.

The chain uses TRBV5-1 and TRBJ2-5; 7 bases align to TRBD1. This CDR3 spans 16 amino acids. Germline V CDR1 and CDR2: SGHRS, YFSETQ. V was clipped by 4 bases and J by 7 bases; unmatched bases: 16. This CDR3 is CASSIRQGPLEGTQYF. The DNA of the CDR3 is TGCGCCAGCAGCATACGACAGGGACCGTTAGAGGGGACCCAGTACTTC.

This clone was found once. The J gene is TRBJ2-3, the V gene TRBV28; 12 bases align to TRBD1. This CDR3 comprises 16 residues. The trim removed 3 bases at V and 5 bases at J, leaving 6 bases unmatched. The V gene's germline CDR1 is MDHEN and CDR2 SYDVKM. CDR3 protein: CASSFGTGGWGDTQYF. The CDR3 DNA reads TGTGCCAGCAGTTTCGGGACAGGGGGCTGGGGAGATACGCAGTATTTT.

The table lists this clone with a count of one. This chain uses TRBV6-6 with TRBJ1-2; D perhaps matches TRBD1 (5 bases). Looked up from germline, CDR1 is MNHNY and CDR2 is SVGAGI (reference sequence). Trimming cost V 1 base and J 4 bases, with 16 bases left between them. The CDR3 consists of 16 residues. The CDR3 loop reads CASSYLAGSSSYGYTF. CDR3 nucleotides: TGTGCCAGCAGTTACTTGGCAGGGAGTTCGAGCTATGGCTACACCTTC.

The chain joins TRBV13 to TRBJ2-5, with D possibly being TRBD2 (6 bases). Germline lookup yields CDR1 PRHDT and CDR2 FYEKMQ (reference sequence). The CDR3 is 14 residues long. Trimming removed 5 bases from V and 3 bases from J, with 13 bases in between. The CDR3 region has the DNA TGTGCCAGCAGCACCCGTCAGCGGGAAGAGACCCAGTACTTC. The encoded protein is CASSTRQREETQYF.

The chain carries TRBV10-2 and TRBJ2-1, with D perhaps matching TRBD1 (5 bases). Germline loops: CDR1 WSHSY, CDR2 SAAADI. Trimming pared 3 bases from V and 5 bases from J, leaving 14 bases between. This CDR3 has 15 residues. CDR3 sequence (DNA): TGCGCCAGCAGTGATTGGATTGGGGCCAACAATGAGCAGTTCTTC. Translating gives CASSDWIGANNEQFF.

A single count supports this clone. V is TRBV28 and J is TRBJ1-1; 7 bases match TRBD1. Germline CDR1 is MDHEN and CDR2 is SYDVKM. J was trimmed by 10 bases and V by 6 bases; bases with no gene match: 8. The CDR3 is 12 residues long. Here the CDR3 reads CASSLQQGRAFF. CDR3 coding DNA: TGTGCCAGCAGCCTGCAACAGGGGCGAGCTTTCTTT.

The genes are TRBV5-4 and TRBJ1-2; the match to TRBD1 covers 9 bases. The CDR3 length is 15 residues. Per germline, CDR1 SGHNT and CDR2 YYREEE (reference sequence). The V segment lost 3 bases and the J segment 4 bases; nucleotides outside the gene matches: 7. For the CDR3, the DNA is TGTGCCAGCAGCTCAGGGACAGGGCTTGTCTATGGCTACACCTTC. Encoded protein: CASSSGTGLVYGYTF.

The chain employs TRBV19 and TRBJ2-1, with a weak D call TRBD2 (7 bases). V gave up 9 bases and J gave up 8 bases, with 32 bases separating them. CDR3 length equals 18 residues. CDR1 and CDR2 (germline): LNHDA, SQIVND (reference sequence). The CDR3 DNA sequence: TGTGCCAGCGGGGACCCGGGGGGCTGGCTAGCGGACGGACATGAGCAGTTCTTC. Translating it yields CASGDPGGWLADGHEQFF.

This clone occurred once. The chain couples TRBV27 to TRBJ2-7; 7 nucleotides line up with TRBD2. Trimming cost V 6 bases and J 5 bases; bases outside gene matches: 10. The CDR3 extends over 14 amino acids. Per the germline V gene, CDR1 is MNHEY and CDR2 is SMNVEV (reference sequence). CDR3 nucleotides: TGTGCCAGCAGCACCCTGGGACTAAGCGACGAGCAGTACTTC. Translation: CASSTLGLSDEQYF.

V gene TRBV6-6 combines with J gene TRBJ1-2; perhaps TRBD1 as D (5 bases). This CDR3 has 13 residues. Trimming took off 6 bases at V and 8 bases at J, with 16 bases between the two ends. Germline V CDR1 and CDR2: MNHNY, SVGAGI (reference sequence). The CDR3 reads CASSPQGPIGYTF. The CDR3 DNA sequence: TGTGCCAGCAGCCCCCAGGGACCGATAGGCTACACCTTC.

Concerning this clone: The sample contains more than one DNA sequence encoding this CDR3. V and J are TRBV19 and TRBJ1-1; D ambiguous. Germline-derived CDR1 and CDR2 are LNHDA and SQIVND (reference sequence). V dropped 6 bases and J dropped 4 bases, with 9 bases sitting between them. This CDR3 contains 12 residues. CDR3 DNA sequence: TGTGCCAGTAGGGAAGGCGGCACTGAAGCTTTCTTT. Translating gives CASREGGTEAFF. The full variable domain, completed using reference TRBV19 and TRBJ1-1, is DGGITQSPKYLFRKEGQNVTLSCEQNLNHDAMYWYRQDPGQGLRLIYYSQIVNDFQKGDIAEGYSVSREKKESFPLTVTSAQKNPTAFYLCASREGGTEAFFGQGTRLTVV.

The chain is built from TRBV5-6 and TRBJ1-2; the match to TRBD1 covers 7 bases. This CDR3 contains 16 residues. Trimming cost V 2 bases and J 4 bases; bases outside gene matches: 11. Germline V lookup: CDR1 SGHDT, CDR2 YYEEEE. As DNA, the CDR3 is TGTGCCAGCAGCTTCCTCACAGGGGAGGAGGGCTATGGCTACACCTTC. Amino acids: CASSFLTGEEGYGYTF.

CDR3: CASIILAGGPGTDTQYF. CDR3 sequence (DNA): TGTGCCAGCATCATACTAGCGGGAGGGCCTGGCACAGATACGCAGTATTTT. V usage is TRBV7-2 and J usage is TRBJ2-3; the match to TRBD2 covers 13 bases. From germline, CDR1 is SGHTA and CDR2 FQGNSA. There are 17 residues in the CDR3. Trimming at V came to 7 bases and at J to 1 base, leaving 8 bases not matched to a gene.